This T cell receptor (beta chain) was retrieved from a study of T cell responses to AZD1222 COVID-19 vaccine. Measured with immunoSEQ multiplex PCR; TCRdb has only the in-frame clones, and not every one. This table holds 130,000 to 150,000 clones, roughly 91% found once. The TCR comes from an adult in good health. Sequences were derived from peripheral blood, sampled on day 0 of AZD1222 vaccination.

This CDR3 is CASSRRLQGESPLHF. CDR3 DNA sequence: TGTGCCAGCAGCCGAAGATTACAGGGGGAGTCACCCCTCCACTTT. The rearrangement joins TRBV3-1 (or the pseudogene TRBV3-2) to TRBJ1-6; 8 positions match TRBD1. Germline V lookup: CDR1 LGHDT, CDR2 YNNKEL (reference sequence). The ends lost 4 bases at V and 10 bases at J; junction bases unmatched: 9. The CDR3 has 15 residues.